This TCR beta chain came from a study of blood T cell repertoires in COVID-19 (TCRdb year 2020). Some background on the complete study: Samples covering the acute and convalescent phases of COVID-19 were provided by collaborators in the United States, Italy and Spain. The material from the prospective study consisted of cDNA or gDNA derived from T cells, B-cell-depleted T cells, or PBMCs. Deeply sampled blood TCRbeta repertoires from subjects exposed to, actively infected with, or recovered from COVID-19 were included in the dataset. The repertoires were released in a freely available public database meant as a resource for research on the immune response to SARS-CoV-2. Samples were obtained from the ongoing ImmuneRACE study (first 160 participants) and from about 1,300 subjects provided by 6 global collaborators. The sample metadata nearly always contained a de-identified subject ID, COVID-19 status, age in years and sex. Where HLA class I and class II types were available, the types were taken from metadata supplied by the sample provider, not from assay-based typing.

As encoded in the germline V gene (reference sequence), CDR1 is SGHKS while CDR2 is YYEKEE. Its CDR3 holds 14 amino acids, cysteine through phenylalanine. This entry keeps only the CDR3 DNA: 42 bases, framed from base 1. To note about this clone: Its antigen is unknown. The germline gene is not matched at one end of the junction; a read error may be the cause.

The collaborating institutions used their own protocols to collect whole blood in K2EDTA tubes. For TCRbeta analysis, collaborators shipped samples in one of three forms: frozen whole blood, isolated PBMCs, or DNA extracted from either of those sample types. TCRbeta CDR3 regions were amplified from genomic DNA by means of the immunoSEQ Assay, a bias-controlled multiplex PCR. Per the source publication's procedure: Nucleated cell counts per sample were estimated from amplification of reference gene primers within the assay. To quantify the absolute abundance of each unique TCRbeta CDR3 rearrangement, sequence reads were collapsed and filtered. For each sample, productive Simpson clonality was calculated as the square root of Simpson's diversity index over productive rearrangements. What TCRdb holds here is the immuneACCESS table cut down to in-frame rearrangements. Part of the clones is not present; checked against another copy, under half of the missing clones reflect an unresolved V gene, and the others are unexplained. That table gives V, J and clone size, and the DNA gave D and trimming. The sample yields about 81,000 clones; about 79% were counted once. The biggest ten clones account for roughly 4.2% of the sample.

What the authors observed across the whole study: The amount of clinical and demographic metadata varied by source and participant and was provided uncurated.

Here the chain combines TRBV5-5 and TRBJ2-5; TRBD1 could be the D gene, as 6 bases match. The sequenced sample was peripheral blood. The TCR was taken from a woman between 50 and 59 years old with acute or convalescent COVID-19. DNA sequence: TGTGCCAGCAGCTTGGAATCACAGGGAAACATTCGACACTTC. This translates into CASSLESQGNIRHF.